The 27 T cell receptor beta chains given below trace back to one sample, sequenced in a study of blood T cell repertoires in COVID-19. Profiling relied on immunoSEQ multiplex PCR, and the TCRdb table lists in-frame clones only, not all of them. This repertoire shows under 100,000 clones, around 85% found once; its top ten account for about 18%. Sequenced input: peripheral blood. These receptors all stem from a man older than 75 with active or convalescent COVID-19.

The rearrangement links TRBV9 to TRBJ1-2; 7 bases map to TRBD1. Germline-derived CDR1 and CDR2 are SGDLS and YYNGEE. CDR3 length equals 14 residues. After removal of 3 bases from V and 5 bases from J, the junction contained 7 bases not matched to a gene. The CDR3 nucleotides are TGTGCCAGCAGCGGGGGGACAGCTCTATATGGCTACACCTTC. Encoded protein: CASSGGTALYGYTF. The full variable domain, its missing parts supplied by reference TRBV9 and TRBJ1-2, is DSGVTQTPKHLITATGQRVTLRCSPRSGDLSVYWYQQSLDQGLQFLIQYYNGEERAKGNILERFSAQQFPDLHSELNLSSLELGDSALYFCASSGGTALYGYTFGSGTRLTVV.

This clone was detected ten times or more. CDR3 coding DNA: TGTGCCAGCAGCCCTCGAGGGGGCGACTACACCTTC. This gives the protein CASSPRGGDYTF. V usage is TRBV5-6 and J usage is TRBJ1-2; 7 bases are a match to TRBD1. The CDR3 covers 12 residues. Germline assignment: CDR1 SGHDT and CDR2 YYEEEE. V lost 4 bases and J lost 10; bases outside the gene matches: 7.

This chain joins TRBV19 and TRBJ2-4; TRBD2 matches 14 bases. The germline V gene encodes CDR1 LNHDA and CDR2 SQIVND (reference sequence). V lost 3 bases to trimming and J lost 6 bases; unmatched junction nucleotides: 4. CDR3 length: 16 residues. The CDR3 protein is CASSIRLAGGTNIQYF. CDR3 nucleotides: TGTGCCAGTAGTATCCGACTAGCGGGGGGGACAAACATTCAGTACTTC. Full variable domain (missing parts from reference TRBV19 and TRBJ2-4): DGGITQSPKYLFRKEGQNVTLSCEQNLNHDAMYWYRQDPGQGLRLIYYSQIVNDFQKGDIAEGYSVSREKKESFPLTVTSAQKNPTAFYLCASSIRLAGGTNIQYFGAGTRLSVL.

CDR3 DNA sequence: TGTGCCAGCCGCCTCGGGACACAATCACCCCTCCACTTT. It translates to CASRLGTQSPLHF. V usage is TRBV27 and J usage is TRBJ1-6; the D gene is possibly TRBD1 (6 bases). Trimming left V 8 bases short and J 10 bases short, with 15 bases between. The CDR3 consists of 13 residues. Germline-derived CDR1 and CDR2 are MNHEY and SMNVEV (reference sequence).

This sequence joins TRBV13 and TRBJ1-4, with 7 bases lining up with TRBD1. The CDR3 loop spans 14 amino acids. The germline gives CDR1 PRHDT, CDR2 FYEKMQ (reference sequence). The V gene end was trimmed by 4 bases and the J gene end by 7 bases; junction bases not matched to a gene: 6. In DNA form, the CDR3 reads TGTGCCAGCAGCTCGGGACAGATTAGTGAAAAACTGTTTTTT. Amino acids: CASSSGQISEKLFF.

The chain combines TRBV27 with TRBJ2-3, with D tentatively TRBD1 (6 bases). The germline V gene encodes CDR1 MNHEY and CDR2 SMNVEV (reference sequence). The CDR3 is made up of 14 amino acids. Trimming took 3 bases from V and 2 from J, leaving 9 bases between them. CDR3 sequence reads: CASSLNRATDTQYF. CDR3 nucleotide sequence: TGTGCCAGCAGTTTGAACAGGGCCACAGATACGCAGTATTTT.

V and J are TRBV5-4 and TRBJ1-1, with a weak D call TRBD1 (5 bases). The CDR3 has 13 residues. The germline V gene encodes CDR1 SGHNT and CDR2 YYREEE (reference sequence). Trimming removed 4 bases from V and 7 bases from J, with 14 bases in between. The CDR3 is CASSVGTGDEAFF. In DNA form, the CDR3 reads TGTGCCAGCAGCGTCGGGACGGGGGATGAAGCTTTCTTT.

This clone was seen a few times. This chain links TRBV9 with TRBJ2-3, with 8 bases that match TRBD1. The trim removed 1 base at V and 0 bases at J, leaving 4 bases unmatched. Germline CDR1 is SGDLS and CDR2 is YYNGEE. The CDR3 runs 16 residues. The CDR3 loop reads CASSVQGAGSTDTQYF. As DNA, the CDR3 is TGTGCCAGCAGCGTACAGGGGGCGGGAAGCACAGATACGCAGTATTTT.

This clone was counted many times. The chain recombines TRBV24-1 with TRBJ1-2; D unclear. V was shortened by 7 bases and J by 5 bases, with 10 bases between the two germline ends. The CDR3 loop spans 12 amino acids. The germline CDR1 and CDR2 sequences are KGHDR and SFDVKD. The DNA of the CDR3 is TGTGCCACCAGGGCCAGAAATTATGGCTACACCTTC. Residues: CATRARNYGYTF.

The chain uses TRBV5-4 and TRBJ2-3; the match to TRBD1 covers 7 bases. Germline CDR1 and CDR2: SGHNT and YYREEE (reference sequence). The CDR3 loop spans 15 amino acids. V was pared by 1 base and J by 4 bases, with 6 bases of the junction left unmatched. The CDR3 nucleotides read TGTGCCAGCAGCTTGTGGCAACAGGGGCCAGATACGCAGTATTTT. Amino acids: CASSLWQQGPDTQYF. The full variable domain, rest sourced from reference TRBV5-4 and TRBJ2-3, is ETGVTQSPTHLIKTRGQQVTLRCSSQSGHNTVSWYQQALGQGPQFIFQYYREEENGRGNFPPRFSGLQFPNYSSELNVNALELDDSALYLCASSLWQQGPDTQYFGPGTRLTVL.

The gene calls are TRBV27 and TRBJ2-1; 10 nucleotides match TRBD2. Germline V gene sequence: CDR1 MNHEY, CDR2 SMNVEV (reference sequence). The CDR3 is 14 residues long. V shed 6 bases, J shed 4 bases, and the junction held 3 bases outside the gene matches. The CDR3 DNA sequence: TGTGCCAGCAGCTCTAGCGGGGGATACAATGAGCAGTTCTTC. It is translated as CASSSSGGYNEQFF.

The chain combines TRBV14 with TRBJ2-2; TRBD2 matches at 8 bases. The CDR3 covers 15 residues. CDR1 is SGHDN, CDR2 FVKESK, per germline. Unmatched junction bases numbered 2, after V lost 4 bases and J lost 1 base. The CDR3 loop is CASSLTSGNTGELFF. The CDR3 DNA is TGTGCCAGCAGCCTTACTAGCGGGAACACCGGGGAGCTGTTTTTT.

The chain has TRBV19 and TRBJ2-1, with 7 bases identical to TRBD2. The J segment lost 5 bases and the V segment lost 6 bases, leaving 4 bases of the junction unmatched. This CDR3 has 13 residues. Germline CDR1 is LNHDA and CDR2 is SQIVND (reference sequence). CDR3 in DNA: TGTGCCAGTAGGCGGGGAGGGGACAATGAGCAGTTCTTC. Its translation is CASRRGGDNEQFF.

The DNA for the CDR3 is TGCGCCAGCAGCCACGACCTCAGGTTGGATACGCAGTATTTT. Its protein is CASSHDLRLDTQYF. This chain joins TRBV4-1 and TRBJ2-3; no firm D call. The CDR3 sequence is 14 residues long. The V end was cut by 3 bases, the J end by 6 bases, with 13 bases between. Germline V CDR1 and CDR2: MGHRA, YSYEKL.

This chain links TRBV30 with TRBJ1-2, with 9 bases fitting TRBD1. Germline V CDR1 and CDR2: GTSNPN, SVGIG (reference sequence). V dropped 5 bases and J dropped 2; count of bases not matched to a gene: 3. CDR3 size: 13 residues. The CDR3 nucleotides read TGTGCCTGGGGAGGACAGGGGAACTATGGCTACACCTTC. It yields the protein CAWGGQGNYGYTF.

The chain employs TRBV7-2 and TRBJ2-3; TRBD2 might be the D (5 bases). The length of the CDR3 is 14 residues. Trimming took off 6 bases at V and 3 bases at J, with 13 bases between the two ends. CDR1 is SGHTA and CDR2 is FQGNSA in the germline V gene. CDR3 sequence: CASRLARVTDTQYF. For the CDR3, the DNA is TGTGCCAGCAGGCTAGCCCGGGTAACAGATACGCAGTATTTT.

The table lists this clone with a few counts. The chain is built from TRBV4-1 and TRBJ1-2, with 8 nucleotides matching TRBD1. CDR3 length: 15 amino acids. Germline V lookup: CDR1 MGHRA, CDR2 YSYEKL. With V trimmed by 6 bases and J by 3 bases, 9 bases remained unmatched. Written as DNA, the CDR3 is TGCGCCAGCAGATCCACCGGGACAGGAGACTATGGCTACACCTTC. This sequence encodes CASRSTGTGDYGYTF.

V gene TRBV27 combines with J gene TRBJ2-2, with D perhaps TRBD1 (6 bases). The CDR3 length is 17 residues. The germline V gene encodes CDR1 MNHEY and CDR2 SMNVEV (reference sequence). V was pared by 0 bases and J by 3 bases, with 14 bases between. CDR3 coding DNA: TGTGCCAGCAGTTTATCGAAAAACAGGGCTGACACCGGGGAGCTGTTTTTT. Encoded protein: CASSLSKNRADTGELFF.

V usage is TRBV11-2 and J usage is TRBJ2-7; 8 bases fit TRBD1. Germline loops: CDR1 SGHAT, CDR2 FQNNGV. J lost 4 bases, V lost 3 bases, and 5 bases had no gene match. The CDR3 covers 14 residues. The CDR3 DNA follows: TGTGCCAGCAGCTTTGCAGGGGGCATGTACGAGCAGTACGTC. Translation gives CASSFAGGMYEQYV.

The chain uses TRBV29-1 and TRBJ2-1, with D tentatively TRBD1 (5 bases). The CDR3 spans 13 residues. V lost 6 bases and J lost 4, with 13 bases in between. The germline CDR1 and CDR2 sequences are SQVTM and ANQGSEA. The CDR3 loop is CSVSRVEYNEQFF. CDR3 nucleotides: TGCAGCGTCAGCAGGGTGGAATACAATGAGCAGTTCTTC.

This clone was detected once. V usage is TRBV5-1 and J usage is TRBJ1-1; no clear D. The V gene lost 0 bases and the J gene lost 1 base, with 7 bases spanning the gap. This CDR3 region has 14 residues. Germline V gene data show CDR1 as SGHRS and CDR2 as YFSETQ. In nucleotides, the CDR3 is TGCGCCAGCAGCTTGGGCAGGCGGAACACTGAAGCTTTCTTT. It specifies CASSLGRRNTEAFF.

This chain links TRBV11-3 with TRBJ2-7; no reliable D call. The germline gives CDR1 SGHNT, CDR2 YENEEA. The V end was cut by 1 base, the J end by 1 base, with 8 bases between. The CDR3 length is 14 residues. CDR3 region: CASSLGAASYEQYV. For the CDR3, the DNA is TGTGCCAGCAGCTTAGGAGCAGCGTCCTACGAGCAGTACGTC.

In this sample, this clone turned up a few times. The V and J genes are TRBV12-5 and TRBJ1-2, with TRBD1 matching 9 bases. Germline-derived CDR1 and CDR2 are LGHNT and FRNRAP. Trimming took 7 bases from V and 7 from J; bases not matched to a gene: 10. This CDR3 contains 14 residues. CDR3 in amino acids: CASAKGQGEFGYTF. The CDR3 DNA reads TGTGCTAGTGCCAAGGGACAGGGCGAATTTGGCTACACCTTC.

The V call is TRBV5-1, the J call TRBJ2-3, with D perhaps matching TRBD1 (6 bases). Between the trimmed V and J ends, which lost 0 bases and 2 bases, there was a span of 13 bases. CDR1 is SGHRS and CDR2 is YFSETQ in the germline V gene. The length of the CDR3 is 16 residues. In DNA form, the CDR3 reads TGCGCCAGCAGCTTGGCAGGCAGGGGCTCCACAGATACGCAGTATTTT. Translation: CASSLAGRGSTDTQYF.

This clone has only a few counts. The genes are TRBV19 and TRBJ2-2; the D gene is possibly TRBD2 (6 bases). The germline CDR1 and CDR2 sequences are LNHDA and SQIVND (reference sequence). This CDR3 is 14 amino acids long. Trimming cost V 5 bases and J 0 bases, with 7 bases left between them. This chain's CDR3 is CASSRGSNTGELFF. CDR3 DNA sequence: TGTGCCAGTAGTCGGGGGTCGAACACCGGGGAGCTGTTTTTT.

The CDR3 DNA reads as TGTGCCAGTAGTCGCGGGGAGATCACCGGGGAGCTGTTTTTT. It encodes CASSRGEITGELFF. This sequence joins TRBV19 and TRBJ2-2; D is possibly TRBD2 (6 bases). CDR1 LNHDA and CDR2 SQIVND come from the germline V gene (reference sequence). CDR3 length equals 14 residues. The V end was cut by 5 bases, the J end by 4 bases, with 11 bases between. Full variable domain (remainder filled in from reference TRBV19 and TRBJ2-2): DGGITQSPKYLFRKEGQNVTLSCEQNLNHDAMYWYRQDPGQGLRLIYYSQIVNDFQKGDIAEGYSVSREKKESFPLTVTSAQKNPTAFYLCASSRGEITGELFFGEGSRLTVL.

This clone was picked up a small number of times. The chain combines TRBV14 with TRBJ2-1; D gene unclear. The germline CDR1 and CDR2 sequences are SGHDN and FVKESK. The CDR3 is 15 amino acids. V lost 6 bases and J 9 bases, leaving 21 bases between the germline ends. The CDR3 spells CASRPGPVAGCEQFF. The CDR3 nucleotides read TGTGCCAGCAGACCCGGTCCCGTGGCAGGATGTGAGCAGTTCTTC.